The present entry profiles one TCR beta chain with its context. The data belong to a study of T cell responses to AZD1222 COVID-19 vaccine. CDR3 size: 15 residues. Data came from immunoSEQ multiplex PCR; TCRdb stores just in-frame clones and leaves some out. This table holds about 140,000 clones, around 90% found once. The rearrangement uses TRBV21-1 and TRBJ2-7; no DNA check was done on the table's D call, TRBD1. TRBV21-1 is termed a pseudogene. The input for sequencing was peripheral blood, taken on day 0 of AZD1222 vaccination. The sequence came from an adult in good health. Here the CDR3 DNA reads TGTGCCAGCAGCAAAGCGGATCAGGGTTCCCACGAGCAGTACTTC. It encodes CASSKADQGSHEQYF.